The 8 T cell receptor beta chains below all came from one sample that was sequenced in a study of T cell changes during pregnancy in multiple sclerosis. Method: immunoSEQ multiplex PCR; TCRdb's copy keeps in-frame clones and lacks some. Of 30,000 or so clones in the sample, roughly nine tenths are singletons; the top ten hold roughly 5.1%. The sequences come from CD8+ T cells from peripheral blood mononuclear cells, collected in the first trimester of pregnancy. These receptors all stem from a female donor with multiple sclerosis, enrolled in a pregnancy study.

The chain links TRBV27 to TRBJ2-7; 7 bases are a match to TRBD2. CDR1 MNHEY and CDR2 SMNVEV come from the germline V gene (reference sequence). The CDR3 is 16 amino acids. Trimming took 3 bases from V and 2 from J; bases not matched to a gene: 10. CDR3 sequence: CASSLLGGVFPYEQYF. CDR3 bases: TGTGCCAGCAGTTTGTTGGGGGGGGTCTTCCCCTACGAGCAGTACTTC.

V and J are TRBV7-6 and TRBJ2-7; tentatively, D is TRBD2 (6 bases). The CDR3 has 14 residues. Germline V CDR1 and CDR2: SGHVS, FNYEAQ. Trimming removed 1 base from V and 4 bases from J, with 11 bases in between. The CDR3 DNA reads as TGTGCCAGCAGCTTAGGGTCGGGAGTGTACGAGCAGTACTTC. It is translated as CASSLGSGVYEQYF.

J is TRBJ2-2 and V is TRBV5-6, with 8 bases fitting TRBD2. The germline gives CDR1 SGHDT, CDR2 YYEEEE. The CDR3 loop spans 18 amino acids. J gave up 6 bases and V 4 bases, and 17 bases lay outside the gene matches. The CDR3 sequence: CASSNEITGGPLSGELFF. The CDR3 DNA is TGTGCCAGCAGCAATGAAATAACGGGAGGGCCATTGTCCGGGGAGCTGTTTTTT.

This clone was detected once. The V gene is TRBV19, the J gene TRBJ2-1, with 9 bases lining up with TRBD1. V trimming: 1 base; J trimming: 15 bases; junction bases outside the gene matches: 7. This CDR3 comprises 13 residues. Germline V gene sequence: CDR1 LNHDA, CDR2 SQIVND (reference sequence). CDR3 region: CASSIGRTGEVFF. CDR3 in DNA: TGTGCCAGTAGTATAGGCAGGACAGGGGAGGTGTTCTTC.

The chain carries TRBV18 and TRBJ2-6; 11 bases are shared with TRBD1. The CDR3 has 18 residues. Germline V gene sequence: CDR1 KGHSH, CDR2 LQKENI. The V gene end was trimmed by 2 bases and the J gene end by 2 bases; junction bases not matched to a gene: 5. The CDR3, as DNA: TGTGCCAGCTCACCAGTGTGGACAGGGGGCACTGGGGCCAACGTCCTGACTTTC. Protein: CASSPVWTGGTGANVLTF.

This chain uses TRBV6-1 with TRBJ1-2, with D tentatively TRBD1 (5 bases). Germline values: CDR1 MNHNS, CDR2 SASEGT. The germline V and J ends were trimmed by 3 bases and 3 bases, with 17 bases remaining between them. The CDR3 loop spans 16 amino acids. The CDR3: CASSDKFGGDYYGYTF. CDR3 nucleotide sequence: TGTGCCAGCAGTGATAAATTCGGCGGGGACTACTATGGCTACACCTTC.

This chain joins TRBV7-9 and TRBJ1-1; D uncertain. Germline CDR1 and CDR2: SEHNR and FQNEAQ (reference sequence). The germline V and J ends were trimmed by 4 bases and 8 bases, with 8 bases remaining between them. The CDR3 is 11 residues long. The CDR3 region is CASSSPLEAFF. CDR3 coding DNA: TGTGCCAGCAGCTCTCCCCTCGAAGCTTTCTTT.

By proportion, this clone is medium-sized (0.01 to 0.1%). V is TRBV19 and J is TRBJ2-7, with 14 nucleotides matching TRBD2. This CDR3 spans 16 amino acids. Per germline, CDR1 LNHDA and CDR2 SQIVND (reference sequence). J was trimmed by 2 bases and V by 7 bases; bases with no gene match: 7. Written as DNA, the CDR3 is TGTGCCAGTACCCCTGGGACTAGCGGGGGAACCTACGAGCAGTACTTC. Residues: CASTPGTSGGTYEQYF.